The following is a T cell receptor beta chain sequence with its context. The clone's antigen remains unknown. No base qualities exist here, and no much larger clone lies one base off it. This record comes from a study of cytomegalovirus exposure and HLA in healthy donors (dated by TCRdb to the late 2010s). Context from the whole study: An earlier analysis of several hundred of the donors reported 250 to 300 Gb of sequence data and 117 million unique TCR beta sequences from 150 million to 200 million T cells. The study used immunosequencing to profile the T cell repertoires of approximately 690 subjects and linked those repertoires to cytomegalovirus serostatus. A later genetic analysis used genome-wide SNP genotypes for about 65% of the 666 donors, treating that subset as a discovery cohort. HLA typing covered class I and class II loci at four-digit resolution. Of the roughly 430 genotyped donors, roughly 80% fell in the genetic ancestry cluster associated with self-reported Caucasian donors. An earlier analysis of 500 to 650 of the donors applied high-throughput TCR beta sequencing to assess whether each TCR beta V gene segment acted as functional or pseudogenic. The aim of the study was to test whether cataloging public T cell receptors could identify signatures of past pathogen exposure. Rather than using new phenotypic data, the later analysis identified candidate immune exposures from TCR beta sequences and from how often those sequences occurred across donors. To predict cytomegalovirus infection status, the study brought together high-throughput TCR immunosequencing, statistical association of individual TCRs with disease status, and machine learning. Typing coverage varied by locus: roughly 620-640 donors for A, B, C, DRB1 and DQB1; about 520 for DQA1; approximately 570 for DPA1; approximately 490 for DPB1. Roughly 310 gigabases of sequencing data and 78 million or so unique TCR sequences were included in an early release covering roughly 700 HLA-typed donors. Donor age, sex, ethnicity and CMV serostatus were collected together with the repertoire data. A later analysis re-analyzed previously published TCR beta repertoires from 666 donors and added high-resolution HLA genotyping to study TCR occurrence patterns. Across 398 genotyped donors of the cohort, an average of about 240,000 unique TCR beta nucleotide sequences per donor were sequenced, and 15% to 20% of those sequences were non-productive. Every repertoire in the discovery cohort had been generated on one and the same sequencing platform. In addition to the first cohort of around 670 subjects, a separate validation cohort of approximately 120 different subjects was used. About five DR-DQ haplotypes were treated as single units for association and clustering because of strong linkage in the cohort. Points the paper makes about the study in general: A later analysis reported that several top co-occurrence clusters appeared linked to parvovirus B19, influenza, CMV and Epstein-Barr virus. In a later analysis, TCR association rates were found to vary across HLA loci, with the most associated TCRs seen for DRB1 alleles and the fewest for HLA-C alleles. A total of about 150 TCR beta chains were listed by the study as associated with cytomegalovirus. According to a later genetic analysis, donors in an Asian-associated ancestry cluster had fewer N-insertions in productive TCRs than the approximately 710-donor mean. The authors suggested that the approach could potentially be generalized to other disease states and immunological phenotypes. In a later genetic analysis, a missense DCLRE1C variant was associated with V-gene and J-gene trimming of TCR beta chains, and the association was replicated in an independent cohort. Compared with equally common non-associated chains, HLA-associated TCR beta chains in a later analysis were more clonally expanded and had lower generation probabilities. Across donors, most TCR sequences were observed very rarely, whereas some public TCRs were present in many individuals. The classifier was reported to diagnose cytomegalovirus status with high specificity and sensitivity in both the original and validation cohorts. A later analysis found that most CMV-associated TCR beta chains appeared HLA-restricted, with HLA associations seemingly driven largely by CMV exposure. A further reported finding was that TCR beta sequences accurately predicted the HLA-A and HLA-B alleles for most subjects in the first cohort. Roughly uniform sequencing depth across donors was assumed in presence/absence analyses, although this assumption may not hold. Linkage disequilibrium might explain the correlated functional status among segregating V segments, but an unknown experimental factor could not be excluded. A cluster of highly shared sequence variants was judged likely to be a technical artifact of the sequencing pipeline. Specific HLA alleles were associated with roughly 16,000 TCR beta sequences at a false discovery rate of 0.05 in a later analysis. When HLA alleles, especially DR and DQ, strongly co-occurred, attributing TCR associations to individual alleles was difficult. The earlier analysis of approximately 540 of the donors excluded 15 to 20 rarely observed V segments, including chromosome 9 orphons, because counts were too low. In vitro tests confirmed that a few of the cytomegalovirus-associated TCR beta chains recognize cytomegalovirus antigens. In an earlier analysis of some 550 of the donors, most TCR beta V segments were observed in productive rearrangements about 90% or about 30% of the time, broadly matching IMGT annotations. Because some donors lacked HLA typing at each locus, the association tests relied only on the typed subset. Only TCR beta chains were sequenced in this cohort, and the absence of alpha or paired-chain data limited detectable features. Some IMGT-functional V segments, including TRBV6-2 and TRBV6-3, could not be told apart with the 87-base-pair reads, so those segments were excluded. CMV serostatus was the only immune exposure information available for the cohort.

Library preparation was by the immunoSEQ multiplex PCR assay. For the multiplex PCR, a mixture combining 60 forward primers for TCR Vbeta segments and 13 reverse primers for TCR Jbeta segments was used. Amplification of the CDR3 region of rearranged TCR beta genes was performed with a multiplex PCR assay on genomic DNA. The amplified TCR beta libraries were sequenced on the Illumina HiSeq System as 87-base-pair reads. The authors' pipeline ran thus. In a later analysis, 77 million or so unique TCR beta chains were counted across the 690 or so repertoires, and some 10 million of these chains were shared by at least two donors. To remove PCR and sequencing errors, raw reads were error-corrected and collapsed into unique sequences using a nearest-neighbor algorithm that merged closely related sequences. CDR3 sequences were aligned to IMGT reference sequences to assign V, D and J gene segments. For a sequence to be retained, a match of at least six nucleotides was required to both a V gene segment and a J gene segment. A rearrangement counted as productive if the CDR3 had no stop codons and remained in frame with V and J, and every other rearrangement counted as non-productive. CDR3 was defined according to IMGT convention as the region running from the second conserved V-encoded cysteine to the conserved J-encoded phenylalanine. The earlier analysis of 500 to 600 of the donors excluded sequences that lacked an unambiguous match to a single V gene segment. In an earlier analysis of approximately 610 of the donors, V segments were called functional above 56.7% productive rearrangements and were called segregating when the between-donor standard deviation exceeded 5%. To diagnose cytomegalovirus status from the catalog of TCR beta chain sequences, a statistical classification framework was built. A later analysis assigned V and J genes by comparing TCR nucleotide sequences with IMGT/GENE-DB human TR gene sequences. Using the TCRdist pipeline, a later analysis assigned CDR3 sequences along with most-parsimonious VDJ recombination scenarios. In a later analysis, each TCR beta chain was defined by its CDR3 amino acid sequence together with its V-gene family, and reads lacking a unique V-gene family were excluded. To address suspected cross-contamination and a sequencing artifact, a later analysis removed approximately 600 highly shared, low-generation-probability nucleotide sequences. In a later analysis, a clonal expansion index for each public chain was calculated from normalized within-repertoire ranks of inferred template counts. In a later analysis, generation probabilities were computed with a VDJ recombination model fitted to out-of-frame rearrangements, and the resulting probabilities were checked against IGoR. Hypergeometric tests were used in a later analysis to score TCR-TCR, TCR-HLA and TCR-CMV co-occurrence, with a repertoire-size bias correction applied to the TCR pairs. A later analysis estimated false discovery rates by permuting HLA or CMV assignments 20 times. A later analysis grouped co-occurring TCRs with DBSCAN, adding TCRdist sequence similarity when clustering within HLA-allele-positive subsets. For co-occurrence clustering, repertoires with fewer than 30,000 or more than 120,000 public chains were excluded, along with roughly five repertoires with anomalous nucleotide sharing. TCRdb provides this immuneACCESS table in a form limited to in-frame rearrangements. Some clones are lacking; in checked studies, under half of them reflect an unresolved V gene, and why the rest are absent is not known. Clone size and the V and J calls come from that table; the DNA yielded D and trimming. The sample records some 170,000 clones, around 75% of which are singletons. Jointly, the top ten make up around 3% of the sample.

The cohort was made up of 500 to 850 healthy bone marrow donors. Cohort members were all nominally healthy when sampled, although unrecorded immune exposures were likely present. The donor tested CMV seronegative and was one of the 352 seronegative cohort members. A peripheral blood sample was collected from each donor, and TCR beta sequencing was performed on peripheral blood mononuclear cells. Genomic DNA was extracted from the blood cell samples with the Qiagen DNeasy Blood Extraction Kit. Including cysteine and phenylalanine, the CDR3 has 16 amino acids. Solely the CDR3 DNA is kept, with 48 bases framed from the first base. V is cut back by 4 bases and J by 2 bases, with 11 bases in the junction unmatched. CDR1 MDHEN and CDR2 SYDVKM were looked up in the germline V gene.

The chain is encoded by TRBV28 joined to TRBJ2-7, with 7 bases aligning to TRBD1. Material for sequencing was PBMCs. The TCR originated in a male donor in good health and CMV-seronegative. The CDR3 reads CASSWEPAGTAYEQYF. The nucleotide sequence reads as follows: TGTGCCAGCAGTTGGGAACCTGCCGGGACAGCCTACGAGCAGTACTTC.